This T cell receptor beta chain emerged from a study of control samples from healthy donors and cancer patients (dated by TCRdb to 2019 to 2021). Libraries were constructed by the immunoSEQ multiplex PCR assay. TCRdb re-hosts the immuneACCESS table, in-frame sequences only. Its copies lack some clones; in the studies checked, an unresolved V gene accounts for under half of them, and the cause for the rest is not known. Here the sample has some 130,000 clones; around nine tenths occur a single time. The ten largest clones represent around 6.9% of the sample. Remarks on this clone: Its antigen specificity is not known. Per-nucleotide qualities are absent, and no much larger clonotype sits a single base away.

The sample was PBMCs. This receptor was identified in a man aged 45-60 years with head and neck cancer.

The DNA reads TGTGCCAGCAGTTTACTCAACAGGGGGGATGGCTACACCTTC. It encodes CASSLLNRGDGYTF. This sequence uses TRBV28 and TRBJ1-2, and TRBD1 aligns with 8 junction nucleotides. V is trimmed back by 2 bases and J by 6 bases, and the junction contains 5 bases that no gene match accounts for. The cysteine opens and the phenylalanine closes a CDR3 of 14 amino acids. The DNA shown is the 42-base CDR3, in frame from base 1. Based on the germline V gene, the CDR1 and CDR2 sequences are MDHEN and SYDVKM.